A single sample gave rise to the 10 T cell receptor beta chains below, sequenced in a study of human T cells and chemical hapten exposure. TCRdb redid the calling of the RACE reads with MiXCR, one entry per CDR3 protein. The sample lists approximately 50,000 distinct CDR3 sequences, approximately 11% occurring once. Indicated time point: pre-sensitization, week 0. The treatment is: therapeutic diphenylcyclopropenone sensitization with weekly scalp DPC. The material sequenced was whole blood, taken in connection with sensitization to the hapten diphenylcyclopropenone (DPC). The receptors were gathered from a woman between 40 and 55 years old with alopecia areata. Some clones in this sample may be carry-over from other donors' samples.

This clonotype was counted between two and nine times. The chain links TRBV9 to TRBJ2-3, with TRBD1 as a possible D gene (5 bases). Trimming pared 7 bases from V and 6 bases from J, leaving 15 bases between. Germline CDR1 and CDR2: SGDLS and YYNGEE. The CDR3 sequence is 13 residues long. DNA of the CDR3: TGTGCCAGCCGAGAAGATGGGGCGGATACGCAGTATTTT. Amino acids: CASREDGADTQYF.

The gene calls are TRBV11-2 and TRBJ2-5, with 7 bases lining up with TRBD1. The CDR3 is 17 residues long. Trimming took 1 base from V and 2 from J; bases not matched to a gene: 10. Germline values: CDR1 SGHAT, CDR2 FQNNGV. CDR3 amino acids: CASSLGISGTAQETQYF. The CDR3 DNA sequence: TGTGCCAGCAGCTTAGGAATAAGTGGGACAGCACAAGAGACCCAGTACTTC.

This chain links TRBV2 with TRBJ1-5; 9 nucleotides match TRBD1. V shed 8 bases, J shed 1 base, and the junction held 12 bases outside the gene matches. Germline V gene sequence: CDR1 SNHLY, CDR2 FYNNEI. This CDR3 contains 17 residues. CDR3 in amino acids: CASPTDRGKGSNQPQHF. CDR3 DNA sequence: TGTGCCAGCCCCACAGACAGGGGGAAAGGGAGCAATCAGCCCCAGCATTTT.

This clonotype has ten or more counts. V gene TRBV6-2 or TRBV6-3 combines with J gene TRBJ2-7; D remains ambiguous. Deletions cut 6 bases from V and 6 bases from J, with 9 bases between. Germline V gene lookup returns CDR1 MNHEY and CDR2 SVGEGT. The CDR3 is 11 residues long. DNA of the CDR3: TGTGCCAGCAGCTCTTCCCGCGAGCAGTACTTC. Its protein product is CASSSSREQYF.

This clonotype was picked up a small number of times. CDR3 bases: TGCGCCAGCAGAGCGGGGCTTACAGATACGCAGTATTTT. Its protein product is CASRAGLTDTQYF. The chain recombines TRBV10-2 with TRBJ2-3; 7 nucleotides match TRBD2. With V trimmed by 6 bases and J by 3 bases, 3 bases remained unmatched. The CDR3 is 13 amino acids. Germline CDR1 reads WSHSY; CDR2 reads SAAADI.

This clonotype was found a few times. The V and J genes are TRBV20-1 and TRBJ1-1; 9 nucleotides line up with TRBD1. This CDR3 has 13 amino acids. Germline V gene sequence: CDR1 DFQATT, CDR2 SNEGSKA (reference sequence). With V trimmed by 7 bases and J by 3 bases, 6 bases remained unmatched. CDR3 DNA: TGCAGTGGTCGACAGGGGGGGGACACTGAAGCTTTCTTT. Amino acids: CSGRQGGDTEAFF.

For this clonotype: It may be a read error: a sequence one base away is much more abundant. The chain employs TRBV20-1 and TRBJ1-1; no firm D call. CDR1 is DFQATT, CDR2 SNEGSKA, per germline (reference sequence). The CDR3 extends over 12 amino acids. The CDR3 nucleotides are TGCAGTGCTAGTTTGGCGAACACTAAAGCTTTCTTT. Translating it yields CSASLANTKAFF.

Ten or more counts support this clonotype. This chain joins TRBV18 and TRBJ2-1, with 9 bases that match TRBD2. There are 14 residues in the CDR3. J lost 1 base, V lost 6 bases, and 1 base had no gene match. In germline, CDR1 is KGHSH, CDR2 LQKENI. CDR3: CASSLAGSYNEQFF. In DNA, the CDR3 is TGTGCCAGCTCCCTAGCGGGATCCTACAATGAGCAGTTCTTC.

This clonotype has a handful of counts. This chain joins TRBV3-1 and TRBJ2-5; D not certain. Per germline, CDR1 LGHDT and CDR2 YNNKEL (reference sequence). This CDR3 has 14 residues. Between the trimmed V and J ends, which lost 0 bases and 3 bases, there was a span of 8 bases. The CDR3 spells CASSQDPSEETQYF. Here the CDR3 DNA reads TGTGCCAGCAGCCAAGATCCCAGCGAAGAGACCCAGTACTTC.

This clonotype was detected a few times. The chain combines TRBV7-2 with TRBJ2-1; maybe TRBD2 (5 bases). This CDR3 is 13 amino acids long. Per germline, CDR1 SGHTA and CDR2 FQGNSA. V lost 5 bases, J lost 6 bases, and 11 bases lay in between. CDR3 protein: CASSRSGVNEQFF. For the CDR3, the DNA is TGTGCCAGCAGCCGGTCCGGGGTCAATGAGCAGTTCTTC. Full variable domain (remainder filled in from reference TRBV7-2 and TRBJ2-1): GAGVSQSPSNKVTEKGKDVELRCDPISGHTALYWYRQSLGQGLEFLIYFQGNSAPDKSGLPSDRFSAERTGGSVSTLTIQRTQQEDSAVYLCASSRSGVNEQFFGPGTRLTVL.